This T cell receptor (beta chain) came from a study of identical twins. Unique molecular identifiers were present on cDNA, and template switching added a universal primer site. MiXCR was run by TCRdb on the 5' RACE reads, yielding one entry per CDR3 protein. Here the sample spans about 900,000 distinct CDR3 sequences, roughly 12% being singletons. This CDR3 region has 18 residues. V was shortened by 0 bases and J by 3 bases, with 18 bases between the two germline ends. CDR1 is LGHNA and CDR2 is YNFKEQ in the germline V gene. All donors comprised healthy Caucasians. This sample also belongs to another study, concerning yellow fever vaccine responses in identical twins.

This chain links TRBV4-2 with TRBJ2-1, with D possibly matching TRBD2 (6 bases). The sample consisted of PBMCs. The clonotype was recovered from a woman aged 18-35 years in good health. In DNA, the CDR3 is TGTGCCAGCAGCCAAGAGTCTCCATATACGGGAGACTACAATGAGCAGTTCTTC. The encoded protein is CASSQESPYTGDYNEQFF.